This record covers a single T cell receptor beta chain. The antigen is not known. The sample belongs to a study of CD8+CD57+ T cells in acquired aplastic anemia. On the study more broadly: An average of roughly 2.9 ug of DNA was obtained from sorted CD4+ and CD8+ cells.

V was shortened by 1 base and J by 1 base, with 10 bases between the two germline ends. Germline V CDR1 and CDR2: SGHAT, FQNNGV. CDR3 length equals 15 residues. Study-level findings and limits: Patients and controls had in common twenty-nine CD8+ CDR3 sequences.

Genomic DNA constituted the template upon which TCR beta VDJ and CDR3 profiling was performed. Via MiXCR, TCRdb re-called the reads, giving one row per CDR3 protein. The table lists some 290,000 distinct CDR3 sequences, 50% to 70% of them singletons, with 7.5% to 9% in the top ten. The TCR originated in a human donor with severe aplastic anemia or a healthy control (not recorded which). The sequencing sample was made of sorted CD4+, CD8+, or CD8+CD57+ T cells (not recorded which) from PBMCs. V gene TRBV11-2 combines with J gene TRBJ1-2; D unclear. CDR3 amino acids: CASSLALTDNYGYTF. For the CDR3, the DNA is TGTGCCAGCAGCTTAGCCCTTACAGATAACTATGGCTACACCTTC. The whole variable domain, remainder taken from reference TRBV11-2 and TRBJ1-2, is EAGVAQSPRYKIIEKRQSVAFWCNPISGHATLYWYQQILGQGPKLLIQFQNNGVVDDSQLPKDRFSAERLKGVDSTLKIQPAKLEDSAVYLCASSLALTDNYGYTFGSGTRLTVV.